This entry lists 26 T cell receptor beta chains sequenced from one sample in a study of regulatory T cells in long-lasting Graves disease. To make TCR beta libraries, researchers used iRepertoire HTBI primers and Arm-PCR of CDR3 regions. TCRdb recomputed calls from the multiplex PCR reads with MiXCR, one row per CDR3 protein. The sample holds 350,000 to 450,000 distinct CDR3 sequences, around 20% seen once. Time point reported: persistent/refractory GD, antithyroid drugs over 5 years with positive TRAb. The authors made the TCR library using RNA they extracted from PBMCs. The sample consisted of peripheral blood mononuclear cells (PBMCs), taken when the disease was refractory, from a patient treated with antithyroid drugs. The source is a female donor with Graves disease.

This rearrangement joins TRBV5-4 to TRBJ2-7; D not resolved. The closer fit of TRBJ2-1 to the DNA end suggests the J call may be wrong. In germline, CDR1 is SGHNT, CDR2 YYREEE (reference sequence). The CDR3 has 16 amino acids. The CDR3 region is CASSPRGGSSYNEQFF. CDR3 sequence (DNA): TGTGCCAGCAGCCCCCGTGGCGGCAGCTCCTACAATGAGCAGTTCTTC.

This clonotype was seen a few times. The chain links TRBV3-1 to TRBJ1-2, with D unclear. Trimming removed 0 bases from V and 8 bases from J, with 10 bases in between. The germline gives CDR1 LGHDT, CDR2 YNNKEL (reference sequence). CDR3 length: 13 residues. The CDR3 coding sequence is TGTGCCAGCAGCCAAGAGGAGGCAGTCGGCTACACCTTC. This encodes CASSQEEAVGYTF.

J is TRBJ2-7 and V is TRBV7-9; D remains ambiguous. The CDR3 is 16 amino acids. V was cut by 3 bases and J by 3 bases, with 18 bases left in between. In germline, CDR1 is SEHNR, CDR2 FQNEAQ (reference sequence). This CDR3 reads CASSLPSTPPGYEQYF. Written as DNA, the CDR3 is TGTGCCAGCAGCTTGCCCTCGACCCCGCCGGGCTACGAGCAGTACTTC.

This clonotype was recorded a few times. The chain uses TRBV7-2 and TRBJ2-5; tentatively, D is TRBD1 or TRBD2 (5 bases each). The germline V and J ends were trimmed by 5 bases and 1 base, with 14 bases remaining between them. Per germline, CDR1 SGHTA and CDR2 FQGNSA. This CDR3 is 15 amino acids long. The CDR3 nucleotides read TGTGCCAGCAGCCGGGTCGTGGGACCCCAAGAGACCCAGTACTTC. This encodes CASSRVVGPQETQYF.

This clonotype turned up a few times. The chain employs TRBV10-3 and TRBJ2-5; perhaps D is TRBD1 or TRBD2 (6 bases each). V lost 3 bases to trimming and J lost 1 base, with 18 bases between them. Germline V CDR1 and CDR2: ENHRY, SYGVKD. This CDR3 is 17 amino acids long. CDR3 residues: CAISDPGALGLQETQYF. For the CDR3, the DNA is TGTGCCATCAGTGACCCGGGGGCTCTAGGCCTCCAAGAGACCCAGTACTTC.

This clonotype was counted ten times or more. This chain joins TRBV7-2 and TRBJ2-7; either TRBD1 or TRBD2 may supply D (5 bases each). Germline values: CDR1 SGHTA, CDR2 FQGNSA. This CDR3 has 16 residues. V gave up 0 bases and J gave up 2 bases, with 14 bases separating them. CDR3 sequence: CASSLAGRGGPYEQYF. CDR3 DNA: TGTGCCAGCAGCTTAGCGGGACGGGGCGGTCCCTACGAGCAGTACTTC.

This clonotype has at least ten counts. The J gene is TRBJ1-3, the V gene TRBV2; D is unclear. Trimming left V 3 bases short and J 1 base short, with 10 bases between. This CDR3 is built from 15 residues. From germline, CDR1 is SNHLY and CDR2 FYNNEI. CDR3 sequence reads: CASSDITLSGNTIYF. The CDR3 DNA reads TGTGCCAGCAGTGATATCACGTTGTCTGGAAACACCATATATTTT.

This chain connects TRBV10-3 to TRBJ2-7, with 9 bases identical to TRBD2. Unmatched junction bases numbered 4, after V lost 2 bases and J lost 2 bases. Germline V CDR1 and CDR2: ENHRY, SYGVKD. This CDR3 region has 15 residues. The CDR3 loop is CAISEIAGVTYEQYF. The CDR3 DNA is TGTGCCATCAGTGAGATAGCGGGGGTTACCTACGAGCAGTACTTC.

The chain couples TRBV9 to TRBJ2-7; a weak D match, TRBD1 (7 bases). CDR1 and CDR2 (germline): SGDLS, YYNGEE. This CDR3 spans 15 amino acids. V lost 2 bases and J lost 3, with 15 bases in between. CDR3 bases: TGTGCCAGCAGCGTCGCTGCGGGACAGAGCTACGAGCAGTACTTC. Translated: CASSVAAGQSYEQYF. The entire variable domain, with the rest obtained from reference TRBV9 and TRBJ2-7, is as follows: DSGVTQTPKHLITATGQRVTLRCSPRSGDLSVYWYQQSLDQGLQFLIQYYNGEERAKGNILERFSAQQFPDLHSELNLSSLELGDSALYFCASSVAAGQSYEQYFGPGTRLTVT.

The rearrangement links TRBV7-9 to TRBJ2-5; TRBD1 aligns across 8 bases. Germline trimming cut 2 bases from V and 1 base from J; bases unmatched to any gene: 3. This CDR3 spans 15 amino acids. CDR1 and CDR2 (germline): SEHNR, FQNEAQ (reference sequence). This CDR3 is CASSLSGQGQETQYF. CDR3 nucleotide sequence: TGTGCCAGCAGCTTAAGTGGACAGGGCCAAGAGACCCAGTACTTC.

Written as DNA, the CDR3 is TGCGCCAGCAGCCAACAGTGGACAGGGGACACTGAAGCTTTCTTT. Its protein product is CASSQQWTGDTEAFF. The V and J genes are TRBV4-3 and TRBJ1-1; 9 bases align to TRBD1. CDR1 LGHNA and CDR2 YSLEER come from the germline V gene. The CDR3 has 15 residues. Unmatched junction bases numbered 4, after V lost 2 bases and J lost 3 bases.

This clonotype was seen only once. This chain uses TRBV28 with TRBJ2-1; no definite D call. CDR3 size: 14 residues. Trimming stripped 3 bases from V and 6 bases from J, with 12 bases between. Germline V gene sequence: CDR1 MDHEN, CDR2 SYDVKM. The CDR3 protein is CASSFSHAGNEQFF. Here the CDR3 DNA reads TGTGCCAGCAGTTTTTCCCATGCAGGCAATGAGCAGTTCTTC.

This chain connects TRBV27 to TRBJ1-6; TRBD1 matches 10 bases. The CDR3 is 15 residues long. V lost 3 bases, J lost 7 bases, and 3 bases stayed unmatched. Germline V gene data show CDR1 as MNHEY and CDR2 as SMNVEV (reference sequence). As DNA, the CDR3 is TGTGCCAGCAGTTTCTCGACAGGGGGCAATTCACCCCTCCACTTT. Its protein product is CASSFSTGGNSPLHF.

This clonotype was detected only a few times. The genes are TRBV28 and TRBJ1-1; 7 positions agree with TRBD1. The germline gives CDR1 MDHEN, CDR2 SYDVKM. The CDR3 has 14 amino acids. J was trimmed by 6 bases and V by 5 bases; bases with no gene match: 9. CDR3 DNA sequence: TGTGCCAGCAGTAAAGACAGGGAATTTTCTGAAGCTTTCTTT. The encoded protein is CASSKDREFSEAFF.

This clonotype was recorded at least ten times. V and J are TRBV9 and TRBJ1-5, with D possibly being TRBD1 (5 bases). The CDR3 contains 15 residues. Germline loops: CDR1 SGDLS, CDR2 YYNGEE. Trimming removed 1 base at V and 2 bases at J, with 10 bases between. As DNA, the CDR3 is TGTGCCAGCAGCGTACGGGGGTGGGGCAATCAGCCCCAGCATTTT. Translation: CASSVRGWGNQPQHF. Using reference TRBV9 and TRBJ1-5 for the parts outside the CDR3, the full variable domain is DSGVTQTPKHLITATGQRVTLRCSPRSGDLSVYWYQQSLDQGLQFLIQYYNGEERAKGNILERFSAQQFPDLHSELNLSSLELGDSALYFCASSVRGWGNQPQHFGDGTRLSIL.

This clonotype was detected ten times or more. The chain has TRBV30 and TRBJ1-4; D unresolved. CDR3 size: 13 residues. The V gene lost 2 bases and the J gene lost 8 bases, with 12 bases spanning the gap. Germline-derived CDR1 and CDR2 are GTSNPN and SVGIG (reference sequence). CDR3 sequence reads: CAWSLLEGEKLFF. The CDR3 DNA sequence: TGTGCCTGGAGTTTGCTAGAAGGAGAAAAACTGTTTTTT.

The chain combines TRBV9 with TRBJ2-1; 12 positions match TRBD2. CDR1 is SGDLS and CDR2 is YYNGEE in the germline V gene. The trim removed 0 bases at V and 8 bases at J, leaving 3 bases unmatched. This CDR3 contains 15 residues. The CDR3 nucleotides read TGTGCCAGCAGCGTAGGACTAGCGGGAGTACATGAGCAGTTCTTC. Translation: CASSVGLAGVHEQFF.

The CDR3 loop reads CASSLQGSTDTQYF. The CDR3, as DNA: TGCGCCAGCAGCTTGCAGGGAAGCACAGATACGCAGTATTTT. The gene calls are TRBV5-1 and TRBJ2-3, with D possibly being TRBD1 (5 bases). This CDR3 is built from 14 residues. CDR1 is SGHRS and CDR2 is YFSETQ in the germline V gene. V gave up 1 base and J gave up 0 bases, with 6 bases separating them.

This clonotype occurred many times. The CDR3 bases are TGTGCCACCAGTGATTCAGCCCTTAATGAAAAACTGTTTTTT. This codes for CATSDSALNEKLFF. The rearrangement links TRBV24-1 to TRBJ1-4, with D unclear. Per germline, CDR1 KGHDR and CDR2 SFDVKD. This CDR3 comprises 14 residues. V was clipped by 2 bases and J by 4 bases, with 7 bases between them.

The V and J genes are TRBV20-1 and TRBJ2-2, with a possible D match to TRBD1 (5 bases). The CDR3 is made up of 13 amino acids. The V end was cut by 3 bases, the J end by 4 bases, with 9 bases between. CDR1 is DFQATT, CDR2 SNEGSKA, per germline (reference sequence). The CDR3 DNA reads TGCAGTGCTAGGAAAGACAGCACCGGGGAGCTGTTTTTT. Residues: CSARKDSTGELFF.

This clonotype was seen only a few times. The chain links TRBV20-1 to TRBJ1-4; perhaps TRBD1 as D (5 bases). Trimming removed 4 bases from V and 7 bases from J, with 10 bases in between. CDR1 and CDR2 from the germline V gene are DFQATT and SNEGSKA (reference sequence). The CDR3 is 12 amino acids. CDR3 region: CSAIGGGEKLFF. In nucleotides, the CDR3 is TGCAGTGCTATTGGTGGGGGTGAAAAACTGTTTTTT.

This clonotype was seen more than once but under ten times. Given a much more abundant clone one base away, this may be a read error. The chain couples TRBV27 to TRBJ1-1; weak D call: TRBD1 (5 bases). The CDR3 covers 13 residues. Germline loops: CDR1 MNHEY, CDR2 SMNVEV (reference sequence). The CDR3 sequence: CASSHDSNTGAFF. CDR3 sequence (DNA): TGTGCCAGCAGCCATGACAGCAACACTGGAGCTTTCTTT.

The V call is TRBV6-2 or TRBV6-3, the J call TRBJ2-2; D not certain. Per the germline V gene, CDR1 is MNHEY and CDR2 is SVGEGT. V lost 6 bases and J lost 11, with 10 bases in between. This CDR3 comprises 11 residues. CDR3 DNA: TGTGCCAGCAGCCAAAATGTTGAGCTGTTTTTT. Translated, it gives CASSQNVELFF.

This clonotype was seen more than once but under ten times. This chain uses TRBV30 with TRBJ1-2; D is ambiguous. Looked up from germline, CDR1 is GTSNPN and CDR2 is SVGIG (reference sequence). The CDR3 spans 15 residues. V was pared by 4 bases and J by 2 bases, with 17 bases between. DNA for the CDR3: TGTGCCTGGACCTCCCCCCAGGTACCGAACTATGGCTACACCTTC. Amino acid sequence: CAWTSPQVPNYGYTF.

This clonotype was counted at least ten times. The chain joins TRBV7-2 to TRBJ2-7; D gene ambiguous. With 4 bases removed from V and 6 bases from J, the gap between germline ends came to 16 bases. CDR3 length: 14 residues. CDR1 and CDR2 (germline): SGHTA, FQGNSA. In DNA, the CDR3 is TGTGCCAGCAGCTCTACCACCGAGTTCGGCGAGCAGTACTTC. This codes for CASSSTTEFGEQYF.

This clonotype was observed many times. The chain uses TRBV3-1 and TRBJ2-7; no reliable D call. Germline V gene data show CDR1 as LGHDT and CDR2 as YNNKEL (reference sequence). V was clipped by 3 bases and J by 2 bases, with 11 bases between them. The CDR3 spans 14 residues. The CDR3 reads CASSQSLGTYEQYF. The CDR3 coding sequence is TGTGCCAGCAGCCAGTCCCTCGGAACCTACGAGCAGTACTTC.